The next 15 T cell receptor beta chains were all read from a single sample in a study of PD-1 blockade in mismatch repair-deficient tumors. Profiling relied on immunoSEQ multiplex PCR, and the TCRdb table lists in-frame clones only, not all of them. The sample has about 25,000 clones, about four fifths seen once. The sequenced sample was PBMCs, obtained before pembrolizumab treatment. These receptors were obtained from an adult with mismatch repair-deficient cancer.

The chain couples TRBV5-1 to TRBJ1-1, with 8 bases identical to TRBD1. CDR1 and CDR2 from the germline V gene are SGHRS and YFSETQ. CDR3 length: 16 amino acids. V gave up 2 bases and J gave up 0 bases; unmatched junction bases: 6. CDR3 amino acids: CASSFDRGELNTEAFF. In nucleotides, the CDR3 is TGCGCCAGCAGCTTCGACAGGGGCGAATTGAACACTGAAGCTTTCTTT. The complete variable domain, with remaining parts taken from reference TRBV5-1 and TRBJ1-1, reads KAGVTQTPRYLIKTRGQQVTLSCSPISGHRSVSWYQQTPGQGLQFLFEYFSETQRNKGNFPGRFSGRQFSNSRSEMNVSTLELGDSALYLCASSFDRGELNTEAFFGQGTRLTVV.

The chain couples TRBV28 to TRBJ1-2, with 7 bases that match TRBD1. V trimming: 2 bases; J trimming: 7 bases; junction bases outside the gene matches: 7. This CDR3 is built from 14 residues. Germline values: CDR1 MDHEN, CDR2 SYDVKM. In DNA form, the CDR3 reads TGTGCCAGCAGTTTAACTGACAGGGCTCGTGGCTACACCTTC. Translation: CASSLTDRARGYTF.

V and J are TRBV15 and TRBJ1-2, with D uncertain. V lost 6 bases and J lost 7, with 12 bases in between. Germline CDR1 LNHNV, CDR2 YYDKDF (reference sequence). This CDR3 spans 12 amino acids. CDR3 DNA sequence: TGTGCCACCAGGGCGAATACGGGTGGCTACACCTTC. It specifies CATRANTGGYTF.

This chain joins TRBV7-2 and TRBJ1-2; 8 nucleotides align to TRBD1. The CDR3 sequence is 15 residues long. Germline V lookup: CDR1 SGHTA, CDR2 FQGNSA. V shed 4 bases and J 3 bases; nucleotides not matched to a gene: 7. The CDR3, as DNA: TGTGCCAGCAGCTCCGGAGGACAGGGAGACTATGGCTACACCTTC. The encoded protein is CASSSGGQGDYGYTF.

The genes are TRBV30 and TRBJ2-1, with 14 positions matching TRBD2. Germline CDR1 and CDR2: GTSNPN and SVGIG (reference sequence). This CDR3 has 19 residues. V shed 1 base and J 7 bases; nucleotides not matched to a gene: 15. The CDR3 sequence is CAWSGDGTSGSSLRNEQFF. CDR3 DNA sequence: TGTGCCTGGAGTGGGGACGGGACTAGCGGGAGTAGTCTCAGGAATGAGCAGTTCTTC. The full variable domain, in which reference TRBV30 and TRBJ2-1 provide the parts outside the CDR3, is SQTIHQWPATLVQPVGSPLSLECTVEGTSNPNLYWYRQAAGRGLQLLFYSVGIGQISSEVPQNLSASRPQDRQFILSSKKLLLSDSGFYLCAWSGDGTSGSSLRNEQFFGPGTRLTVL.

With regard to this clone: A junction end diverges from the germline sequence, so it may reflect a read error. The chain is built from TRBV7-7 and TRBJ2-5, with D possibly matching TRBD2 (6 bases). The CDR3 is 17 amino acids. CDR1 and CDR2 from the germline V gene are SSHAT and FNYEAQ (reference sequence). This chain's CDR3 is CASSLGGTGGGSETQYF. The CDR3 nucleotides read TGTGCTAGCAGCTTAGGAGGAACCGGGGGTGGGTCGGAGACCCAGTACTTC. The full variable domain, completed using reference TRBV7-7 and TRBJ2-5, is GAGVSQSPRYKVTKRGQDVTLRCDPISSHATLYWYQQALGQGPEFLTYFNYEAQPDKSGLPSDRFSAERPEGSISTLTIQRTEQRDSAMYRCASSLGGTGGGSETQYFGPGTRLLVL.

The chain links TRBV6-5 to TRBJ2-7; 9 nucleotides line up with TRBD1. The CDR3 totals 15 residues. Germline trimming cut 6 bases from V and 1 base from J; bases unmatched to any gene: 7. Germline-derived CDR1 and CDR2 are MNHEY and SVGAGI. The CDR3 DNA reads as TGTGCCAGCAGCCTCCGCGGGACAGGGTCCTACGAGCAGTACTTC. Translation gives CASSLRGTGSYEQYF.

The chain recombines TRBV21-1 with TRBJ1-1; the D call of TRBD1 is as the table states it, not checked on the DNA. TRBV21-1 is a pseudogene segment. CDR3 length: 19 residues. Here the CDR3 DNA reads TGTGCCAGCAGCCTGCGACGGGAGGGACAGGGGAGAAGAGGCACTGAAGCTTTCTTT. Protein: CASSLRREGQGRRGTEAFF.

V usage is TRBV5-1 and J usage is TRBJ1-2; tentative D call: TRBD1 (5 bases). Deletions cut 0 bases from V and 8 bases from J, with 23 bases between. Germline assignment: CDR1 SGHRS and CDR2 YFSETQ. CDR3 length: 17 amino acids. The CDR3: CASSLDHRDGGFRGYTF. The CDR3 DNA is TGCGCCAGCAGCTTGGATCACCGGGACGGGGGTTTTAGGGGCTACACCTTC.

CDR3 region: CASSLGQGQETQYF. The CDR3, as DNA: TGCGCCAGCAGCTTAGGACAGGGCCAAGAGACCCAGTACTTC. V is TRBV5-1 and J is TRBJ2-5; 8 positions agree with TRBD1. Per germline, CDR1 SGHRS and CDR2 YFSETQ. This CDR3 region has 14 residues. V trimming: 2 bases; J trimming: 1 base; junction bases outside the gene matches: 1.

The sample holds a few counts of this clone. The J gene is TRBJ2-7, the V gene TRBV5-1; 11 bases map to TRBD1. The CDR3 extends over 14 amino acids. Germline V lookup: CDR1 SGHRS, CDR2 YFSETQ. The ends lost 4 bases at V and 4 bases at J; junction bases unmatched: 4. CDR3 residues: CASSPDRGPYEQYF. The CDR3 DNA follows: TGCGCCAGCAGCCCGGACAGGGGGCCGTACGAGCAGTACTTC. The full variable domain, with the rest looked up from reference TRBV5-1 and TRBJ2-7, is KAGVTQTPRYLIKTRGQQVTLSCSPISGHRSVSWYQQTPGQGLQFLFEYFSETQRNKGNFPGRFSGRQFSNSRSEMNVSTLELGDSALYLCASSPDRGPYEQYFGPGTRLTVT.

V usage is TRBV10-3 and J usage is TRBJ1-1; 7 positions agree with TRBD1. The germline V gene has CDR1 ENHRY and CDR2 SYGVKD. V gave up 6 bases and J gave up 3 bases; unmatched junction bases: 10. The CDR3 extends over 15 amino acids. For the CDR3, the DNA is TGTGCCATCAGCGACAACAGGGGAAGGGACACTGAAGCTTTCTTT. It is translated as CAISDNRGRDTEAFF.

The chain couples TRBV29-1 to TRBJ2-1, with 8 positions matching TRBD2. This CDR3 is 16 amino acids long. The germline V gene has CDR1 SQVTM and CDR2 ANQGSEA. J gave up 4 bases and V 6 bases, and 14 bases lay outside the gene matches. The CDR3 is CSVRGLREAPYNEQFF. The CDR3, as DNA: TGCAGCGTACGTGGGTTGCGGGAGGCACCATACAATGAGCAGTTCTTC.

The chain has TRBV18 and TRBJ2-1; TRBD2 agrees at 14 bases. Germline V lookup: CDR1 KGHSH, CDR2 LQKENI. The V gene end was trimmed by 0 bases and the J gene end by 7 bases; junction bases not matched to a gene: 5. The CDR3 spans 17 residues. The CDR3 DNA is TGTGCCAGCTCACCACCTGGACTAGCGGGAGGACCAAATGAGCAGTTCTTC. Amino acids: CASSPPGLAGGPNEQFF.

A few counts support this clone. This chain connects TRBV19 to TRBJ1-1; D remains unclear. V dropped 2 bases and J dropped 5 bases, with 12 bases sitting between them. This CDR3 spans 14 amino acids. Germline V gene sequence: CDR1 LNHDA, CDR2 SQIVND (reference sequence). The CDR3, as DNA: TGTGCCAGTAGTATAAAACTCTCCCGGACTGAAGCTTTCTTT. This translates into CASSIKLSRTEAFF.